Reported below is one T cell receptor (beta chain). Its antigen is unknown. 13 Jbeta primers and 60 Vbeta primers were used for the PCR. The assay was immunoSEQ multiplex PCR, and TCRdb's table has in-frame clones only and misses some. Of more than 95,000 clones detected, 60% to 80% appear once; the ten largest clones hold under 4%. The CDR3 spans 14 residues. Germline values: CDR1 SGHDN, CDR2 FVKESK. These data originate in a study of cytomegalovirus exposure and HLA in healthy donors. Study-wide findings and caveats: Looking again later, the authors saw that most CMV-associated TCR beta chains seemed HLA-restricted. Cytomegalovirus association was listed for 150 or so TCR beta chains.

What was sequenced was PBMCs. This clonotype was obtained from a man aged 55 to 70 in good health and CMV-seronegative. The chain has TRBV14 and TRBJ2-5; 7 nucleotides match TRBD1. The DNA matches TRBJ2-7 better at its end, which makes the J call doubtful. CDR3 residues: CASSQTGTANEQYF. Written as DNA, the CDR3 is TGTGCCAGCAGCCAAACCGGGACAGCAAACGAGCAGTACTTC.